This T cell receptor (beta chain) was profiled in a study of OX40 agonist ivuxolimab in advanced cancers. A note on the overall study: The costimulatory receptor OX40 (CD134) was targeted by ivuxolimab, a fully human IgG2 agonistic monoclonal antibody. Intravenous ivuxolimab was administered to patients every 2 weeks at six dose levels: 0.01, 0.1, 0.3, 1.5, 3 and 10 mg/kg. Peripheral TCRbeta sequencing was intended to test whether TCR sequence diversity was altered and clonal T-cell expansion was caused by ivuxolimab. The monotherapy dose-escalation portion (N of about 57 patients) of the phase I ivuxolimab trial is reported in the paper. Prior anti-PD-1, anti-PD-L1 or anti-CTLA-4 therapy was permitted, and checkpoint inhibitors had been received by under 50% of dose-escalation patients. Of the roughly 51 patients in dose escalation, around 19 had hepatocellular carcinoma, roughly 15 had melanoma, 9 had renal cell carcinoma and 9 had head and neck cancer. Partial responses occurred in three dose-escalation patients, of whom one had hepatocellular carcinoma and two had cutaneous melanoma. In the dose-escalation cohort, approximately 83% of patients were male, and the mean age was 60 years with a range of roughly 20 to 79. Beyond this particular receptor, the publication reports: After ivuxolimab, CD8+ T cells had more expanded clones than CD4+ T cells on average. In partial responders in the 0.1-3.0 mg/kg groups, normalized peripheral clonal expansion was found to be among the lowest, especially among CD8+ T cells. Which antigens the clonally expanded peripheral T cells were specific for was not determined. At doses of 0.1 to 3.0 mg/kg, clonal expansion of both CD4+ and CD8+ T cells in blood was seen between baseline and week 6. Low levels of normalized T-cell clonal expansion were also seen in some patients who did not respond.

Genomic DNA was isolated from the sorted cells so that the TCRbeta CDR3 region could be sequenced. The immunoSEQ Assay was used for sequencing of TCRbeta CDR3 regions. TCRdb retrieved this table from immuneACCESS and kept in-frame rearrangements only. Not all clones are present; in checked studies, unresolved V genes account for under half, and no reason is known for the remainder. This sample has under 75,000 clones in its table, and roughly 89% of those were observed once. The ten largest clones add up to around 0.77% of the sample. Reading from cysteine to phenylalanine, the CDR3 counts 12 amino acids. Just CDR3 DNA is preserved here, 36 bases in frame from base 1. V drops 10 bases and J drops 6 bases, leaving 12 bases in between. CDR1 and CDR2, per the germline V gene, are MDHEN and SYDVKM. A note on this clone: Its cognate antigen has yet to be identified. No base quality values were provided; no much bigger clone lies one nucleotide off.

Patients with autoimmune disease history or receiving systemic immunosuppression were excluded from the trial. Peripheral blood for TCR sequencing was collected from all dose cohorts at baseline, on cycle 4 day 1, and on cycle 7 day 1. The samples were drawn from a first-in-human, open-label, multicenter phase I dose-escalation trial of ivuxolimab. Adults with locally advanced or metastatic melanoma, renal cell, hepatocellular, or head and neck squamous cell carcinoma were enrolled in the trial. Before TCR sequencing, CD4+ and CD8+ T cells were separately sorted from peripheral blood. The rearrangement combines TRBV28 with TRBJ2-2, and the D gene may be TRBD1, 6 bases matching. The source material was CD4+ or CD8+ T cells sorted from blood, sampled in a trial of the OX40 agonist ivuxolimab. The TCR was taken from an adult with an advanced solid tumor such as melanoma, head and neck, liver or kidney cancer. The DNA reads as follows: TGTGCCACACAGGGTATGTCCGGGGAGCTGTTTTTT. Translated, this is CATQGMSGELFF.